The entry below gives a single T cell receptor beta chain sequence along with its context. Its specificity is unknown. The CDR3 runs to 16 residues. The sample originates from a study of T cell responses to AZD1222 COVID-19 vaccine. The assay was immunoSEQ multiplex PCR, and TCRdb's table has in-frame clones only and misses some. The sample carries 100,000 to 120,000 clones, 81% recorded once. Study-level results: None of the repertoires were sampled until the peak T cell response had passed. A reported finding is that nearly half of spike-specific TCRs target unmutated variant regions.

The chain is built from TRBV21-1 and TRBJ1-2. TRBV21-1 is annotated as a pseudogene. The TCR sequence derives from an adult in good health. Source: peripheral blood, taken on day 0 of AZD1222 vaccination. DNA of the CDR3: TGTGCCAGCAGCAAAGTAGGGGGAGGAAGGGAGGGTGGCTACACCTTC. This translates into CASSKVGGGREGGYTF.